This entry describes one T cell receptor (beta chain). This record belongs to a study of blood T cell repertoires in COVID-19. Study-wide background: COVID-19 samples, acute and convalescent, were from the United States, Italy and Spain.

Original methodology: Using reference gene primer amplification, nucleated cell counts were estimated. Libraries were prepared by immunoSEQ multiplex PCR; TCRdb keeps only in-frame clonotypes and omits some of them. That table furnishes V, J and clone size, whereas the DNA furnished D and trimming. The sample records approximately 500,000 clones, roughly nine tenths being singletons. CDR1 and CDR2 (germline): MNHEY, SVGAGI. V lost 4 bases to trimming and J lost 5 bases; unmatched junction nucleotides: 4. There are 14 residues in the CDR3. What was sequenced was peripheral blood. This TCR was recovered from a woman in her forties or fifties with COVID-19, enrolled during active disease. The J gene is TRBJ1-5, the V gene TRBV6-5, with 8 bases identical to TRBD1. In nucleotides, the CDR3 is TGTGCCAGCAGTTTGACAGGGGAGGATCAGCCCCAGCATTTT. Amino acid sequence: CASSLTGEDQPQHF.